One and the same sample provided the 28 T cell receptor beta chains below, sequenced in a study of graft-versus-host responses after intestinal transplantation (TCRdb year 2021). The library was produced with the immunoSEQ multiplex PCR assay. This is the immuneACCESS table as TCRdb keeps it, with only in-frame sequences that have V and J called. A part of the clones is gone; compared with another copy, unresolved V genes explain less than half, and the rest is unexplained. The sample table records about 69,000 clones; roughly 92% of these occur just once. The biggest ten clones account for around 7% of the sample. Sequencing used bone marrow, obtained around 720 days after intestinal transplantation. Every receptor here comes from a human patient who received an intestinal transplant, so some T cells may come from the graft donor.

The rearrangement joins TRBV2 to TRBJ2-4; D ambiguous. The CDR3 contains 12 residues. Trimming took off 5 bases at V and 6 bases at J, with 8 bases between the two ends. Germline V gives CDR1 SNHLY, CDR2 FYNNEI. The CDR3 sequence: CASSPGSNIQYF. CDR3 DNA sequence: TGTGCCAGCAGTCCGGGTTCAAACATTCAGTACTTC.

The chain is built from TRBV10-3 and TRBJ2-7; D not resolved. The length of the CDR3 is 12 residues. Trimming took 7 bases from V and 7 from J, leaving 14 bases between them. The germline gives CDR1 ENHRY, CDR2 SYGVKD. The CDR3 sequence: CAIKAPSREQYF. The CDR3 region has the DNA TGTGCCATCAAAGCGCCCTCCCGGGAGCAGTACTTC.

The rearrangement uses TRBV5-1 and TRBJ2-5; TRBD2 is a possible D gene (7 bases). CDR3 length: 14 residues. Per germline, CDR1 SGHRS and CDR2 YFSETQ. The V gene lost 2 bases and the J gene lost 2 bases, with 10 bases spanning the gap. The CDR3 loop reads CASSLGGVQETQYF. The CDR3 DNA sequence: TGCGCCAGCAGCTTAGGGGGGGTTCAAGAGACCCAGTACTTC. Filled out from reference TRBV5-1 and TRBJ2-5, the complete variable domain reads KAGVTQTPRYLIKTRGQQVTLSCSPISGHRSVSWYQQTPGQGLQFLFEYFSETQRNKGNFPGRFSGRQFSNSRSEMNVSTLELGDSALYLCASSLGGVQETQYFGPGTRLLVL.

This sequence joins TRBV7-5 and TRBJ2-1; the D segment call TRBD2 is taken from the table without a DNA check. TRBV7-5 is assigned pseudogene status. The CDR3 loop spans 13 amino acids. The CDR3, as DNA: TGTGTCAGAAGCTGGGGAGAAGTCTCTGAGCAGTTCTTC. As protein: CVRSWGEVSEQFF.

The genes are TRBV4-1 and TRBJ2-1; D is unresolved. The CDR3 covers 12 residues. Trimming took off 5 bases at V and 3 bases at J, with 5 bases between the two ends. Per the germline V gene, CDR1 is MGHRA and CDR2 is YSYEKL. The CDR3 nucleotides are TGCGCCAGCAGCAAGGGCTACAATGAGCAGTTCTTC. It encodes CASSKGYNEQFF.

This chain uses TRBV6-6 with TRBJ1-5, with D hard to call. This CDR3 region has 13 residues. CDR1 MNHNY and CDR2 SVGAGI come from the germline V gene (reference sequence). Deletions cut 3 bases from V and 5 bases from J, with 8 bases between. For the CDR3, the DNA is TGTGCCAGCAGTTATACCCAGGATCAGCCCCAGCATTTT. Amino acid sequence: CASSYTQDQPQHF.

On this clone itself: The same CDR3 can be traced to other DNA sequences in this sample. J is TRBJ2-1 and V is TRBV7-3; 12 bases are shared with TRBD2. Germline V gene sequence: CDR1 SGHTA, CDR2 FQGTGA. This CDR3 spans 16 amino acids. V shed 5 bases and J 5 bases; nucleotides not matched to a gene: 7. Written as DNA, the CDR3 is TGTGCCAGCAGCCAAGGGCCTAGCGGGGGGGACAATGAGCAGTTCTTC. Translating gives CASSQGPSGGDNEQFF.

The chain couples TRBV5-5 to TRBJ1-1; D is possibly TRBD1 (5 bases). The germline gives CDR1 SGHKS, CDR2 YYEKEE (reference sequence). V was trimmed by 0 bases and J by 4 bases, leaving 7 bases between them. This CDR3 region has 13 residues. The CDR3 bases are TGTGCCAGCAGCTTGGCGGGACTCACTGAAGCTTTCTTT. Protein sequence: CASSLAGLTEAFF.

This rearrangement joins TRBV29-1 to TRBJ2-1; 7 nucleotides line up with TRBD2. CDR3 length: 11 amino acids. Germline trimming cut 3 bases from V and 12 bases from J; bases unmatched to any gene: 5. Germline values: CDR1 SQVTM, CDR2 ANQGSEA. CDR3 loop: CSVDPGLLQFF. CDR3 DNA: TGCAGCGTTGACCCGGGACTACTGCAGTTCTTC.

The genes are TRBV5-4 and TRBJ2-1, with D perhaps matching TRBD1 (6 bases). The germline V gene has CDR1 SGHNT and CDR2 YYREEE (reference sequence). Deletions cut 4 bases from V and 3 bases from J, with 17 bases between. This CDR3 is 16 amino acids long. Here the CDR3 reads CASSPGHRVDYNEQFF. CDR3 nucleotides: TGTGCCAGCAGCCCCGGGCACAGGGTAGACTACAATGAGCAGTTCTTC.

This clone was seen only once. The V call is TRBV5-6, the J call TRBJ1-3; D is possibly TRBD1 (5 bases). V was pared by 10 bases and J by 4 bases, with 15 bases between. Germline V lookup: CDR1 SGHDT, CDR2 YYEEEE. The CDR3 is 13 residues long. In DNA, the CDR3 is TGTGCCGCAGCTGTGCAGGGCGGAAACACCATATATTTT. Translation: CAAAVQGGNTIYF.

The chain links TRBV15 to TRBJ1-6; possibly TRBD1 for D (5 bases). V was pared by 0 bases and J by 7 bases, with 10 bases between. This CDR3 region has 15 residues. In germline, CDR1 is LNHNV, CDR2 YYDKDF (reference sequence). CDR3 sequence: CATSRDLGGNSPLHF. CDR3 sequence (DNA): TGTGCCACCAGCAGAGATCTGGGGGGAAATTCACCCCTCCACTTT.

The V call is TRBV7-9, the J call TRBJ2-7; D is perhaps TRBD1 or TRBD2 (5 bases each). V gave up 5 bases and J gave up 4 bases, with 12 bases separating them. In germline, CDR1 is SEHNR, CDR2 FQNEAQ (reference sequence). This CDR3 has 13 residues. The CDR3 protein is CASSDSGGYEQYF. The CDR3 bases are TGTGCCAGCAGCGACAGTGGGGGATACGAGCAGTACTTC. The complete variable domain, with remaining parts taken from reference TRBV7-9 and TRBJ2-7, reads DTGVSQNPRHKITKRGQNVTFRCDPISEHNRLYWYRQTLGQGPEFLTYFQNEAQLEKSRLLSDRFSAERPKGSFSTLEIQRTEQGDSAMYLCASSDSGGYEQYFGPGTRLTVT.

The CDR3 DNA reads TGTGCCAGCAGCTTAGATGTAGCGAGCGGATGGGAGACCCAGTACTTC. Amino acids: CASSLDVASGWETQYF. This chain connects TRBV11-2 to TRBJ2-5, with D tentatively TRBD2 (5 bases). The CDR3 totals 16 residues. Germline CDR1 SGHAT, CDR2 FQNNGV. With 0 bases removed from V and 5 bases from J, the gap between germline ends came to 16 bases.

This chain connects TRBV4-1 to TRBJ1-1; 7 bases agree with TRBD1. V shed 0 bases and J 5 bases; nucleotides not matched to a gene: 6. CDR3 length: 15 amino acids. CDR1 and CDR2 from the germline V gene are MGHRA and YSYEKL. CDR3 in DNA: TGCGCCAGCAGCCAAGATCAGGGGGGGCGGACTGAAGCTTTCTTT. Translated: CASSQDQGGRTEAFF.

This clone has just a few counts. The rearrangement uses TRBV30 and TRBJ2-7; D is ambiguous. V was trimmed by 6 bases and J by 3 bases, leaving 12 bases between them. The germline V gene encodes CDR1 GTSNPN and CDR2 SVGIG (reference sequence). The CDR3 contains 12 residues. For the CDR3, the DNA is TGTGCCTGTGAAGAGCAAAACTACGAGCAGTACTTC. Its protein product is CACEEQNYEQYF.

This sequence joins TRBV7-9 and TRBJ2-5, with D perhaps TRBD1 or TRBD2 (5 bases each). CDR1 and CDR2 from the germline V gene are SEHNR and FQNEAQ (reference sequence). This CDR3 has 16 amino acids. The V and J ends lost 2 bases and 0 bases respectively, with 13 bases between them. The CDR3 spells CASSLSGTAYQETQYF. The CDR3 nucleotides are TGTGCCAGCAGCTTAAGTGGGACCGCGTACCAAGAGACCCAGTACTTC.

The rearrangement links TRBV14 to TRBJ2-7; TRBD1 is a possible D gene (6 bases). The V end lost 1 base, the J end lost 3 bases, and 13 bases lay between the germline ends. Germline assignment: CDR1 SGHDN and CDR2 FVKESK. The CDR3 has 15 residues. The CDR3 DNA reads as TGTGCCAGCAGCCAAGGTCCGGGACACAACTACGAGCAGTACTTC. The encoded protein is CASSQGPGHNYEQYF.

The chain employs TRBV12-5 and TRBJ2-7, with TRBD1 matching over 9 bases. This CDR3 has 14 residues. Germline V lookup: CDR1 LGHNT, CDR2 FRNRAP. The junction had 6 bases not matched to a gene; V was cut back by 6 bases and J by 3 bases. The CDR3 nucleotides read TGTGCTAGTGGGCCACAGGGGGCCGACTACGAGCAGTACTTC. Translating it yields CASGPQGADYEQYF. Full variable domain (missing parts from reference TRBV12-5 and TRBJ2-7): DARVTQTPRHKVTEMGQEVTMRCQPILGHNTVFWYRQTMMQGLELLAYFRNRAPLDDSGMPKDRFSAEMPDATLATLKIQPSEPRDSAVYFCASGPQGADYEQYFGPGTRLTVT.

V gene TRBV29-1 combines with J gene TRBJ2-1, with 10 bases fitting TRBD2. Trimming at V came to 0 bases and at J to 2 bases, leaving 13 bases not matched to a gene. Germline values: CDR1 SQVTM, CDR2 ANQGSEA. The length of the CDR3 is 19 residues. For the CDR3, the DNA is TGCAGCGTTGAAGATCCCGGCCAGTCTAGCGGGAGTACCTACAATGAGCAGTTCTTC. Its protein is CSVEDPGQSSGSTYNEQFF.

This chain connects TRBV18 to TRBJ1-6, with TRBD1 identical over 9 bases. V gave up 3 bases and J gave up 7 bases; unmatched junction bases: 10. The CDR3 is 17 residues long. The germline V gene encodes CDR1 KGHSH and CDR2 LQKENI. CDR3 residues: CASSPWDRATQNSPLHF. The CDR3, as DNA: TGTGCCAGCTCACCGTGGGACAGGGCGACCCAAAATTCACCCCTCCACTTT.

This CDR3 is CASSPGPRTGITIYF. CDR3 in DNA: TGTGCCAGCAGCCCCGGGCCCCGGACAGGGATCACCATATATTTT. The chain is built from TRBV5-6 and TRBJ1-3; 8 bases match TRBD1. Looked up from germline, CDR1 is SGHDT and CDR2 is YYEEEE. The length of the CDR3 is 15 residues. V gave up 4 bases and J gave up 9 bases; unmatched junction bases: 12. Full variable domain (outside the CDR3, taken from reference TRBV5-6 and TRBJ1-3): DAGVTQSPTHLIKTRGQQVTLRCSPKSGHDTVSWYQQALGQGPQFIFQYYEEEERQRGNFPDRFSGHQFPNYSSELNVNALLLGDSALYLCASSPGPRTGITIYFGEGSWLTVV.

The chain couples TRBV9 to TRBJ2-3, with D possibly being TRBD1 (5 bases). There are 14 residues in the CDR3. CDR1 and CDR2 (germline): SGDLS, YYNGEE. The V end was cut by 6 bases, the J end by 2 bases, with 13 bases between. The CDR3 nucleotides are TGTGCCAGCACTGGGGCTGTCGACACAGATACGCAGTATTTT. Translation gives CASTGAVDTDTQYF.

The CDR3 region is CASRRTGGEETQYF. In DNA, the CDR3 is TGTGCCAGCAGACGGACAGGGGGGGAAGAGACCCAGTACTTC. This chain joins TRBV6-5 and TRBJ2-5; 10 bases are a match to TRBD1. This CDR3 spans 14 amino acids. The germline V gene encodes CDR1 MNHEY and CDR2 SVGAGI. The V gene end was trimmed by 6 bases and the J gene end by 3 bases; junction bases not matched to a gene: 4.

The CDR3 nucleotides are TGCGCCAGCAGCTTGTTTCAGGGTGGCACTGAAGCTTTCTTT. It encodes CASSLFQGGTEAFF. The rearrangement joins TRBV5-1 to TRBJ1-1, with D possibly being TRBD1 (5 bases). Germline CDR1 reads SGHRS; CDR2 reads YFSETQ. This CDR3 comprises 14 residues. V lost 1 base, J lost 4 bases, and 11 bases lay in between.

This chain joins TRBV7-2 and TRBJ2-3; D ambiguous. This CDR3 has 11 amino acids. Per germline, CDR1 SGHTA and CDR2 FQGNSA. V shed 7 bases and J shed 1 base, with 3 bases lying between them. The CDR3 bases are TGTGCCAGCACCCGCACAGATACGCAGTATTTT. It translates to CASTRTDTQYF.

This chain joins TRBV6-5 and TRBJ2-2, with D perhaps given as TRBD1 or TRBD2 (5 bases each). The CDR3 is 14 residues long. The V gene's germline CDR1 is MNHEY and CDR2 SVGAGI. Trimming pared 2 bases from V and 4 bases from J, leaving 8 bases between. CDR3 in DNA: TGTGCCAGCAGTTACAGGGACCCCACCGGGGAGCTGTTTTTT. It is translated as CASSYRDPTGELFF.

This chain connects TRBV2 to TRBJ2-5, with D hard to call. The V and J ends lost 3 bases and 2 bases respectively, with 10 bases between them. The germline V gene encodes CDR1 SNHLY and CDR2 FYNNEI. This CDR3 region has 14 residues. The CDR3 nucleotides are TGTGCCAGCAGTGATAGGCTAGATCAAGAGACCCAGTACTTC. Encoded protein: CASSDRLDQETQYF.